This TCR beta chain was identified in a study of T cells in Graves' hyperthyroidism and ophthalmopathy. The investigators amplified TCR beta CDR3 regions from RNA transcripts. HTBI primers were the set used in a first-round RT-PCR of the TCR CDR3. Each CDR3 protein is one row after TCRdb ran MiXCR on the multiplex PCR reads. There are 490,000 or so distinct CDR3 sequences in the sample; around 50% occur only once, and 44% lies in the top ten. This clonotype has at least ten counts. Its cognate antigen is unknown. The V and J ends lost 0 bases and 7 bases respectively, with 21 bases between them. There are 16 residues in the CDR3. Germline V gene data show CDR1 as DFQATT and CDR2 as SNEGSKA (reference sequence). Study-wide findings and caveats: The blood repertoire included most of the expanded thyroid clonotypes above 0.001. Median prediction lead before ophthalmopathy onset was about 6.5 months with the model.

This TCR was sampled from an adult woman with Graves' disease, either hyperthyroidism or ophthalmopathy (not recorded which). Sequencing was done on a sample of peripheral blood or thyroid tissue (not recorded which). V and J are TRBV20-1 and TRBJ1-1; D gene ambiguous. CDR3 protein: CSARDLESFGSGEAFF. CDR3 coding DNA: TGCAGTGCTAGAGATCTCGAGAGTTTCGGGAGTGGTGAAGCTTTCTTT.